The source of this T cell receptor beta chain is a study of T cell repertoires in cytomegalovirus infection. Study-wide background: Signatures in public TCR beta sequences pointed to both CMV infection and matching HLA type. General observations from the study: The ex vivo response was dominated by HLA-C-restricted CMV-specific TCR beta clonotypes. Based on cumulative public TCR beta family frequency, carriers of CMV plus the relevant HLA were identified.

This clonotype appeared many times. Its antigen is not known. TCRdb independently ran MiXCR on the reads; one entry per CDR3 protein. The sample lists roughly 280,000 distinct CDR3 sequences; approximately 9.2% were seen once. The specimen sequenced was PBMCs. The receptor was derived from a human donor in good health (CMV status not recorded). Some clones in this sample may be carry-over from other donors' samples.

The CDR3 DNA sequence: TGTGCCAGCAGCCCTCGGACTAGCGGGAGGGTACAGACCCAGTACTTC. Translating gives CASSPRTSGRVQTQYF. The chain is built from TRBV7-2 and TRBJ2-5; 15 bases fit TRBD2. This CDR3 has 16 amino acids. The V and J ends lost 5 bases and 6 bases, in that order; junction bases with no gene match: 7. Germline V gene sequence: CDR1 SGHTA, CDR2 FQGNSA.